This T cell receptor beta chain was sequenced in a study of quantifying T cell responses using KT2 cells. Study at large: RNA was reverse transcribed with TCR alpha and beta constant-region primers.

The cDNA 3' end received a ligated oligonucleotide with a UMI. First-round PCR used 4 to 5 cycles and beta primers RC1.1 and RC1.2 covering TRBC1 and TRBC2. Separate processing of TCR alpha and beta chains began at the second PCR. MiXCR was run by TCRdb on the UMI-ligation and nested PCR reads, yielding one entry per CDR3 protein. The sample includes fewer than 50,000 distinct CDR3 sequences, 11% of them seen just once. KT2, a clone with a known TCR, was spiked into unfractionated PBMC. KT2 cells were mixed with fixed PBMC numbers at varying ratios. Study findings and constraints: KT2 sequence counts showed saturation when very many KT2 cells were spiked in.

Per germline, CDR1 LNHNV and CDR2 YYDKDF (reference sequence). The length of the CDR3 is 19 residues. After removal of 2 bases from V and 2 bases from J, the junction contained 8 bases not matched to a gene. The sample holds a few counts of this clonotype. Its antigen is not known. The sequence was obtained from a human donor. The sample consisted of PBMCs spiked with cells of the T cell clone KT2. This rearrangement joins TRBV15 to TRBJ2-6; 11 bases map to TRBD2. The CDR3 nucleotides are TGTGCCACCAGCAGATGGGGACTAGCGGAGGTGACTGGGGCCAACGTCCTGACTTTC. Its translation: CATSRWGLAEVTGANVLTF.